The rows below give T cell receptor beta chains drawn from one sample of a study of beta chain features in type 1 diabetes. Profiled with immunoSEQ multiplex PCR; TCRdb holds only in-frame clones, not every one. Here the sample spans 150,000 or so clones, approximately 10% being singletons. The sequenced sample consisted of central memory CD4+ T cells from blood. The receptors come from a man between 18 and 35 years old in good health. Both conserved end residues are part of each CDR3. The D gene is left open where the match is weak. Some rows have no size entry. The others give once, few or many, or a class for an expanded clone.

J gene	V gene	D gene	clone size	CDR3 DNA	CDR3 protein
TRBJ2-1	TRBV18	.	.	TGTGCCAGCTCACCACCGGTTAGCCAACTAGCCTACAATGAGCAGTTCTTC	CASSPPVSQLAYNEQFF
TRBJ2-5	TRBV5-4	.	few	TGTGCCAGCAGCTCGAGGCCTCCAGAGACCCAGTACTTC	CASSSRPPETQYF
TRBJ2-1	TRBV4-2	.	few	TGTGCCAGCAGCCAGAGTGGGACGGCCGACGTAGAGCAGTTCTTC	CASSQSGTADVEQFF
TRBJ1-1	TRBV2	.	.	TGTGCCAGCAGTGAAACAGAAAATTTCGAAGCTTTCTTT	CASSETENFEAFF
TRBJ2-7	TRBV5-1	.	few	TGCGCCAGCAGCCTCTCCCAGGGTGCCGCCTACGTGCAGTACTTC	CASSLSQGAAYVQYF
TRBJ1-2	TRBV6-5	.	.	TGTGCCAGCAGTAGGATCCTAAACTATGGCTACACCTTC	CASSRILNYGYTF
TRBJ2-3	TRBV18	.	many	TGTGCCAGCTCACCAGGGACGGATACGCAGTATTTT	CASSPGTDTQYF
TRBJ2-5	TRBV30	.	.	TGTGCCTGGAGTGTATATCAGGGGGGGACCCAGTACTTC	CAWSVYQGGTQYF
TRBJ2-7	TRBV27	TRBD1	.	TGTGCCAGCAGTTCCGCGGGACAGGGGGCTAACGAGCAGTACTTC	CASSSAGQGANEQYF
TRBJ2-3	TRBV30	.	few	TGTGCCTGGAGTGGGGGTCTAAGCACAGATACGCAGTATTTT	CAWSGGLSTDTQYF
TRBJ2-3	TRBV7-2	.	.	TGTGCCAGCAGCTTAATGGAAGCAGCAGGAGATACGCAGTATTTT	CASSLMEAAGDTQYF
TRBJ2-2	TRBV7-2	.	.	TGTGCCAGCAGACCGGGACAATCATTTGGGGAGCTGTTTTTT	CASRPGQSFGELFF
TRBJ2-5	TRBV6-1	TRBD2	few	TGTGCCACCCGTAGCGGGGACCAAGAGACCCAGTACTTC	CATRSGDQETQYF
TRBJ2-1	TRBV7-8	.	few	TGTGCCAGCAGCTCAACGGGAGCCAGGAATGAGCAGTTCTTC	CASSSTGARNEQFF
TRBJ2-7	TRBV18	.	few	TGTGCCAGCTCACCCTCCTCCTACGAGCAGTACTTC	CASSPSSYEQYF
TRBJ2-7	TRBV7-2	TRBD2	.	TGTGCCAGCAGCTTCGCAAGCGGGATTTCCTACGAGCAGTACTTC	CASSFASGISYEQYF
TRBJ1-1	TRBV28	.	.	TGTGCCAGCAGTTTTAGGCAGTACACTGAAGCTTTCTTT	CASSFRQYTEAFF
TRBJ2-5	TRBV5-4	TRBD1	.	TGTGCCAGCAGCTTGTCAGGGGGTTCGGAGACCCAGTACTTC	CASSLSGGSETQYF
TRBJ2-6	TRBV13	.	many	TGTGCCAGCAAATACGGGGGAACTGGGGCCAACGTCCTGACTTTC	CASKYGGTGANVLTF
TRBJ2-7	TRBV11-2	TRBD1	.	TGTGCCAGCACCAAGGACAGGAGCACCTACGAGCAGTACTTC	CASTKDRSTYEQYF
TRBJ2-1	TRBV7-2	TRBD1	.	TGTGCCAGCAGCGTTGACAGGGGTCCCTACAATGAGCAGTTCTTC	CASSVDRGPYNEQFF
TRBJ2-7	TRBV28	.	.	TGTGCCAGCAGCCGGGCCCGCGAGCAGTACTTC	CASSRAREQYF
TRBJ1-2	TRBV7-8	.	few	TGTGCCAGCAGCTTAGAAGTGGACTATGGCTACACCTTC	CASSLEVDYGYTF
TRBJ1-2	TRBV7-2	.	.	TGTGCCAGCAGCTTAGAATATGGCTACACCTTC	CASSLEYGYTF
TRBJ2-1	TRBV13	.	.	TGTGCCAGCAGCTTAGGACTGTCTTCCTACAATGAGCAGTTCTTC	CASSLGLSSYNEQFF
TRBJ1-4	TRBV14	.	few	TGTGCCAGCAGCCCATACTCCGTTTCGAGTGAAAAACTGTTTTTT	CASSPYSVSSEKLFF
TRBJ1-4	TRBV30	.	few	TGTGCCTGGAGTGTTGCCGGGGGCAGCACTAATGAAAAACTGTTTTTT	CAWSVAGGSTNEKLFF
TRBJ2-2	TRBV5-4	.	few	TGTGCCAGCAGCTTAGATAATCATTACACCGGGGAGCTGTTTTTT	CASSLDNHYTGELFF
TRBJ2-7	TRBV19	.	few	TGTGCCAGTAGTGTCGAGGGGGACGAGCAGTACTTC	CASSVEGDEQYF
TRBJ2-1	TRBV28	.	few	TGTGCCAGCAGTTTCTACAATGAGCAGTTCTTC	CASSFYNEQFF
TRBJ1-2	TRBV9	.	few	TGTGCCAGCAGCGTAGGTGGTGGGAACTATGGCTACACCTTC	CASSVGGGNYGYTF
TRBJ2-5	TRBV18	TRBD1	.	TGTGCCAGCTCACGGGACAGCTACCAAGAGACCCAGTACTTC	CASSRDSYQETQYF
TRBJ2-2	TRBV7-3	.	many	TGTGCCAGCAGCTCAACCGGGACACGAACCGGGGAGCTGTTTTTT	CASSSTGTRTGELFF
TRBJ2-5	TRBV4-1	.	.	TGCGCCAGCAGCCAAGTGATGTGGGAGACCCAGTACTTC	CASSQVMWETQYF
TRBJ1-5	TRBV6-7	.	.	TGTGCCAGCAGATTGACACAGAGGTATAGCAATCAGCCCCAGCATTTT	CASRLTQRYSNQPQHF
TRBJ2-3	TRBV7-2	TRBD1	few	TGTGCCAGCAGCTTAATGCAGGGGGCGCCGGATACGCAGTATTTT	CASSLMQGAPDTQYF
TRBJ2-7	TRBV27	TRBD1	.	TGTGCCAGCAGTCCAGCCGGGACAGGGGTCGAGCAGTACTTC	CASSPAGTGVEQYF
TRBJ2-3	TRBV4-1	TRBD2	few	TGCGCCAGCAGCCTAGCCACGACTAGCGGGACGCTTAGCACAGATACGCAGTATTTT	CASSLATTSGTLSTDTQYF
TRBJ2-5	TRBV19	.	few	TGTGCCAGTAGTAAAAATGAGGAGACCCAGTACTTC	CASSKNEETQYF
TRBJ2-3	TRBV20-1	.	few	TGCAGTGCCGCACGAGATACGCAGTATTTT	CSAARDTQYF
TRBJ2-7	TRBV19	TRBD1	.	TGTGCCAGTAGTATAGGACAGGGGTCCGACGAGCAGTACTTC	CASSIGQGSDEQYF
TRBJ2-3	TRBV28	.	.	TGTGCCAGCACCGAGGGACGCCTAGATACGCAGTATTTT	CASTEGRLDTQYF
TRBJ2-7	TRBV27	TRBD1	.	TGTGCCAGCAGTCGGGACAGGGCTTACGAGCAGTACTTC	CASSRDRAYEQYF
TRBJ2-5	TRBV5-1	TRBD1	.	TGCGCCAGCAGCTTCGGGACAGGGTACCAAGAGACCCAGTACTTC	CASSFGTGYQETQYF
TRBJ2-5	TRBV7-3	.	.	TGTGCCAGCAGCTTAACCGAAGACACTCCTAAGGAGACCCAGTACTTC	CASSLTEDTPKETQYF
TRBJ2-2	TRBV7-3	TRBD1	few	TGTGCCAGCAGCCCGGGACAGGGGGGCACCGGGGAGCTGTTTTTT	CASSPGQGGTGELFF